This T cell receptor beta chain was sequenced in a study of cytomegalovirus exposure and HLA in healthy donors. Overall study: Earlier sequencing of some 180 million T cells yielded around 100 million unique TCR beta sequences. Study-wide results and caveats: An Asian-associated ancestry cluster reportedly showed fewer N-insertions than the roughly 670-donor mean in a later analysis.

In germline, CDR1 is SGHRS, CDR2 YFSETQ. The germline V and J ends were trimmed by 0 bases and 6 bases, with 13 bases remaining between them. The CDR3 extends over 14 amino acids. PCR involved 60 Vbeta and 13 Jbeta primers. Produced via immunoSEQ multiplex PCR; TCRdb's table is partial and in-frame only. Found here are about 160,000 clones, roughly 80% of them singletons; the top ten hold about 9.6%. A remark on this clone: Antigen specificity is unknown.

This sequence originates from a man aged 18 to 29 in good health and CMV-seropositive. Sequences were obtained from PBMCs. V is TRBV5-1 and J is TRBJ2-7; D gene unclear. The CDR3 coding sequence is TGCGCCAGCAGCTTGGAACCGGTGGGCCCCGAGCAGTACTTC. It specifies CASSLEPVGPEQYF.